The entry below describes one TCR beta chain. As yet, its antigen is unknown. Clones were read by immunoSEQ multiplex PCR, and TCRdb kept only the in-frame ones, dropping some. This table has around 100,000 clones, around nine tenths appearing once. The data originate from a study of OX40 agonist ivuxolimab in advanced cancers. Study-wide background: Dose-escalation patients' cancers were hepatocellular carcinoma, melanoma, renal cell or head and neck cancer. Eligibility rules accepted prior anti-PD-1, anti-PD-L1 or anti-CTLA-4 therapy, and 30% to 40% had some.

A history of autoimmune disease or systemic immunosuppression excluded patients. Findings and caveats of the study: Averaging showed that CD8+ T cells had more expanded clones than CD4+ did.

The TCR was taken from an adult with an advanced solid tumor such as melanoma, head and neck, liver or kidney cancer. The sample here was CD4+ or CD8+ T cells sorted from blood, taken in a trial of the OX40 agonist ivuxolimab.

The CDR3 DNA sequence: TGTGCCTGGAGTCAAACCGGGACAGGGGCCGACTATGGCTACACCTTC. As protein: CAWSQTGTGADYGYTF. The chain recombines TRBV30 with TRBJ1-2; 10 nucleotides align to TRBD1. The germline gives CDR1 GTSNPN, CDR2 SVGIG (reference sequence). The CDR3 is made up of 16 amino acids. After removal of 2 bases from V and 3 bases from J, the junction contained 9 bases not matched to a gene.